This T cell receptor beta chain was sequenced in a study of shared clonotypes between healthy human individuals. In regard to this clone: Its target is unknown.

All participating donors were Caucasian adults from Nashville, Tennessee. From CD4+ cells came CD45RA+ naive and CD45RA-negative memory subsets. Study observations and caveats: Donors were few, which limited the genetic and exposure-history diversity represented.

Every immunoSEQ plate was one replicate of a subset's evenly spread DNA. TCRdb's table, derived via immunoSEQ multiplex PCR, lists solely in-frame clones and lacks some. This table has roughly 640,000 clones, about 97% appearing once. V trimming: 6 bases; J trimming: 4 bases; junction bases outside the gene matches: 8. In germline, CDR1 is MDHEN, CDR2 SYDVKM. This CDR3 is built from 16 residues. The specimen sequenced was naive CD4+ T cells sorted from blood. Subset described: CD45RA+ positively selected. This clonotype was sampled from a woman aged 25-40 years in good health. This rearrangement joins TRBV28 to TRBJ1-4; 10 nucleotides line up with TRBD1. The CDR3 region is CASRTGGAPYNEKLFF. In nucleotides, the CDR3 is TGTGCCAGCAGGACAGGGGGCGCCCCGTATAATGAAAAACTGTTTTTT. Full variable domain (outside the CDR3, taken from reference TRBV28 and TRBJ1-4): DVKVTQSSRYLVKRTGEKVFLECVQDMDHENMFWYRQDPGLGLRLIYFSYDVKMKEKGDIPEGYSVSREKKERFSLILESASTNQTSMYLCASRTGGAPYNEKLFFGSGTQLSVL.